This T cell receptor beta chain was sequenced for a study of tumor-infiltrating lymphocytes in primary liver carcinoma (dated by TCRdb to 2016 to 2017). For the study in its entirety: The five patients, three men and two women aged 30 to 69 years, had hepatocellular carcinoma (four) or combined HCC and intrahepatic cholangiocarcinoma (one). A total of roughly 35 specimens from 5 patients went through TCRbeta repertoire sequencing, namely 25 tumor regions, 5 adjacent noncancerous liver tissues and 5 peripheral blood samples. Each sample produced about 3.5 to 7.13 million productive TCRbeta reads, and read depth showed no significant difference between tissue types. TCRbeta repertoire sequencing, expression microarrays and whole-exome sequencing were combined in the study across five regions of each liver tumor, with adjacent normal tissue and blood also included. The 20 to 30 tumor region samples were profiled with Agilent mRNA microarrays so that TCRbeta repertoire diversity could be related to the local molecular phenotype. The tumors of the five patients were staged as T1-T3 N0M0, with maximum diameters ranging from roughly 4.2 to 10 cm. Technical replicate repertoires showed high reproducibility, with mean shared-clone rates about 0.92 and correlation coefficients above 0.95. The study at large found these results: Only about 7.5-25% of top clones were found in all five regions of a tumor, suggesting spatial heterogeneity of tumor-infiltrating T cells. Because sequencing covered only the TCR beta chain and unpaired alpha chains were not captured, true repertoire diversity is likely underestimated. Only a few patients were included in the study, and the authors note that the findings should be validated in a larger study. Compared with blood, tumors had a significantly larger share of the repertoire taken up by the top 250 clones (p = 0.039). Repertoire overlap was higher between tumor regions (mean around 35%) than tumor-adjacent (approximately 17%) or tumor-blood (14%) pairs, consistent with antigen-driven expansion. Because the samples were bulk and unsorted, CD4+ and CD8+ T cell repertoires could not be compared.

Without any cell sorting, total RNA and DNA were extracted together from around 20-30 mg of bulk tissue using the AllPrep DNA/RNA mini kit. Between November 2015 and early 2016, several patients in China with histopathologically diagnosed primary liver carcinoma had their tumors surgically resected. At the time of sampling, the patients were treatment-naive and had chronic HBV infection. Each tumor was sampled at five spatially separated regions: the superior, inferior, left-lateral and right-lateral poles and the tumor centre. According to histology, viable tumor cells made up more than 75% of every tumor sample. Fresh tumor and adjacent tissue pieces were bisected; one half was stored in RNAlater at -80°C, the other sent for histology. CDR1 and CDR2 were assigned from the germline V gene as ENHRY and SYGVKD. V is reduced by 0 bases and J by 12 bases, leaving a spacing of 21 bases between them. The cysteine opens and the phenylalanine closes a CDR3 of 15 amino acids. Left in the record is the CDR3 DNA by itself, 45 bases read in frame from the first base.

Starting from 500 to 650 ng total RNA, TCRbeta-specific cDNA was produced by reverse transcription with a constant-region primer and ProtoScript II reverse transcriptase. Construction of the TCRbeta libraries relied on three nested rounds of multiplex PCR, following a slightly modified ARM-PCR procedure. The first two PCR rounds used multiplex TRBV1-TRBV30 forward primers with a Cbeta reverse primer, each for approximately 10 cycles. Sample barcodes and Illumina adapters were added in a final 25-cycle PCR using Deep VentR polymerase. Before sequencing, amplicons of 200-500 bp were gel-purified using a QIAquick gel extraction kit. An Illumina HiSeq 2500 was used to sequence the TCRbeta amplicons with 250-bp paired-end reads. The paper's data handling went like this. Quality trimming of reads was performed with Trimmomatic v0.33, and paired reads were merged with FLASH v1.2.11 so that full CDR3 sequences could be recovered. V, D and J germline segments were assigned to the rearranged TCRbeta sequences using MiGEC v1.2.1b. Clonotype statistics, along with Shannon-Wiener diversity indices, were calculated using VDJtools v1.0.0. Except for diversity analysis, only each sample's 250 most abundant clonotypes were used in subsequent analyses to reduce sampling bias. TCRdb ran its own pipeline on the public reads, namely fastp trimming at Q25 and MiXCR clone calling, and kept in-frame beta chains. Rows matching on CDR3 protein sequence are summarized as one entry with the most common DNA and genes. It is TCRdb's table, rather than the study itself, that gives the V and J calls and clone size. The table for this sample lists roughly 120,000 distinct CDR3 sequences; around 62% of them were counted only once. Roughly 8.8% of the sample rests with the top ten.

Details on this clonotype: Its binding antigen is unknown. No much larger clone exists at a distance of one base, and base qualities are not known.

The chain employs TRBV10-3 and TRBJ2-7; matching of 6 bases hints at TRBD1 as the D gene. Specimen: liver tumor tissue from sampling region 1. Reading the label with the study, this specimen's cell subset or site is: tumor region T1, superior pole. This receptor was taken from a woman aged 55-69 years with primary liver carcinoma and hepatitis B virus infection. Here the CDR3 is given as CAISESIGAQGRRYF. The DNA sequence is TGTGCCATCAGTGAGTCGATCGGGGCACAGGGCCGACGGTACTTC.